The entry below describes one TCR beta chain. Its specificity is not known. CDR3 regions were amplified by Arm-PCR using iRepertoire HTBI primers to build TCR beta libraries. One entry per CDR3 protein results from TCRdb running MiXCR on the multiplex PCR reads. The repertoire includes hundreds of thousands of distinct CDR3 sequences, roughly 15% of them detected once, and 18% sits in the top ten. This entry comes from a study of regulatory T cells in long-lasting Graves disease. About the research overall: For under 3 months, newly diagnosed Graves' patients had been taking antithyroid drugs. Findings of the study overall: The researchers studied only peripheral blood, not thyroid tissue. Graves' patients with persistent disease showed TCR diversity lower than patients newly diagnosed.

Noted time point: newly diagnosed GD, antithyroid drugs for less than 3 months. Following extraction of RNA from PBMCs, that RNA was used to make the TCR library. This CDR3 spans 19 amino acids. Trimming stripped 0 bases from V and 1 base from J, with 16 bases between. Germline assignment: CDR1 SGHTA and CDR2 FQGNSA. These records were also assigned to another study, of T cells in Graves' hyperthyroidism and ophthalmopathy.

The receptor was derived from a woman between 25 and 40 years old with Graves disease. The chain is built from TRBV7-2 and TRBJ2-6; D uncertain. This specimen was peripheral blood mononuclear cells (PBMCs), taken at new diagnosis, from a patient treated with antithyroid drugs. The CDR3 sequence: CASSLAFGQVESGANVLTF. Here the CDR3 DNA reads TGTGCCAGCAGCTTAGCGTTCGGGCAGGTCGAATCTGGGGCCAACGTCCTGACTTTC.